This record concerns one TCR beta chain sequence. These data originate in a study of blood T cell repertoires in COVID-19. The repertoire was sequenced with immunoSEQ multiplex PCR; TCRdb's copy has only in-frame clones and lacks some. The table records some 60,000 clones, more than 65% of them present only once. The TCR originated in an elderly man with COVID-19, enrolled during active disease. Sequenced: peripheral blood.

The CDR3 sequence: CAWELAKYISTDTQYF. The CDR3, as DNA: TGTGCCTGGGAGCTAGCGAAATACATTAGCACAGATACGCAGTATTTT. V is TRBV30 and J is TRBJ2-3; D perhaps matches TRBD2 (6 bases). Trimming took 5 bases from V and 0 from J, leaving 18 bases between them. The CDR3 extends over 16 amino acids. Germline loops: CDR1 GTSNPN, CDR2 SVGIG (reference sequence).